A single T cell receptor beta chain is shown here with its context. Antigen unknown. This sample stems from a study of graft-versus-host responses after intestinal transplantation. For the study at large: Induction using anti-thymocyte globulin, followed by tacrolimus and steroids for roughly 3 years, was given to all recipients. Findings and limits, study-wide: Analysis identified GvH clones in recipient marrow, with some appearing first in ileum or blood.

The starting material, graft tissue, was processed to release intraepithelial and lamina propria lymphocytes. Sequencing used immunoSEQ multiplex PCR; TCRdb keeps in-frame clones, though not all of them. The repertoire holds approximately 8,800 clones, less than 85% seen once, with about 34% in the top ten. Trimming stripped 3 bases from V and 3 bases from J, with 17 bases between. This CDR3 has 16 amino acids. Germline CDR1 reads SGHTA; CDR2 reads FQGTGA. The material was ileum tissue, obtained about 490 days after intestinal transplant. The V and J genes are TRBV7-3 and TRBJ2-5; perhaps TRBD2 as D (6 bases). This receptor was taken from a human patient who received an intestinal transplant, so some T cells may come from the graft donor. The CDR3 coding sequence is TGTGCCAGCAGCTTGGAAAGGTTAGGAGGGAAAGAGACCCAGTACTTC. Translated: CASSLERLGGKETQYF.